This T cell receptor (beta chain) was identified in a study of blood T cell repertoires in COVID-19. Looking at the study overall: Samples of COVID-19 (acute and convalescent) were obtained from the United States, Italy and Spain.

In the original processing: Scientists estimated how many nucleated cells there were by amplifying reference gene primers. The protocol was immunoSEQ multiplex PCR, while the TCRdb copy is restricted to in-frame clones and leaves out a portion. V and J calls plus clone size are reproduced from that table; the DNA served to infer D and trimming. The sample consists of fewer than 75,000 clones, 89% of them appearing once. The CDR3 length is 13 residues. The V gene lost 5 bases and the J gene lost 7 bases, with 12 bases spanning the gap. Per the germline V gene, CDR1 is MGHDK and CDR2 is SYGVNS. This TCR was recovered from a man aged 80 or over with acute or convalescent COVID-19. The chain links TRBV25-1 to TRBJ1-5, with D perhaps TRBD1 (5 bases). The specimen sequenced was peripheral blood. Here the CDR3 DNA reads TGTGCCAGCAGTTACGGGGGAAGCCAGCCCCAGCATTTT. It specifies CASSYGGSQPQHF.